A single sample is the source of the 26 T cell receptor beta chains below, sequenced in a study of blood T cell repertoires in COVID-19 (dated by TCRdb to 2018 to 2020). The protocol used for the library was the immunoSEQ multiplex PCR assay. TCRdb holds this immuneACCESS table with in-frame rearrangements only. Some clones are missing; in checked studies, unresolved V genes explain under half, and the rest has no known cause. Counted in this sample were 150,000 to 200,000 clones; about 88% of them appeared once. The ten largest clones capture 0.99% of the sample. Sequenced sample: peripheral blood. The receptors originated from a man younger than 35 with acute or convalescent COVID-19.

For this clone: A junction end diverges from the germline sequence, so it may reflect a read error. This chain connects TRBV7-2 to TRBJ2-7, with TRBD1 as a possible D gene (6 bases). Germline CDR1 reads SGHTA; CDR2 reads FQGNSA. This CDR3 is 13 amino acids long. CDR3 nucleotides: TGTGCCAGCAGCTTCCCCGGGACGACAGGTATTGACTTC. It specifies CASSFPGTTGIDF. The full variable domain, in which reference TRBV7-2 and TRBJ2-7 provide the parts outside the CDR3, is GAGVSQSPSNKVTEKGKDVELRCDPISGHTALYWYRQSLGQGLEFLIYFQGNSAPDKSGLPSDRFSAERTGGSVSTLTIQRTQQEDSAVYLCASSFPGTTGIDFGPGTRLTVT.

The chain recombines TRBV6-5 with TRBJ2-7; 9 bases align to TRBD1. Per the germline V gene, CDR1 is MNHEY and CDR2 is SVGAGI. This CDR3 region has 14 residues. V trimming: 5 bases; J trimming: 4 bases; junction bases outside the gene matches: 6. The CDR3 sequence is CASSPQTGGYEQYV. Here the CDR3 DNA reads TGTGCCAGCAGTCCACAGACAGGGGGTTACGAGCAGTACGTC.

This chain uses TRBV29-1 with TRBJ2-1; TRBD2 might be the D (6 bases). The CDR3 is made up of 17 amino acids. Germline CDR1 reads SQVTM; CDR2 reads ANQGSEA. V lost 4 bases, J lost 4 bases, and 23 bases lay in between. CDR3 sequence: CSVAEGGNSPNYNEQFF. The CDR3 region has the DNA TGCAGCGTTGCCGAAGGAGGGAACAGTCCAAATTACAATGAGCAGTTCTTC.

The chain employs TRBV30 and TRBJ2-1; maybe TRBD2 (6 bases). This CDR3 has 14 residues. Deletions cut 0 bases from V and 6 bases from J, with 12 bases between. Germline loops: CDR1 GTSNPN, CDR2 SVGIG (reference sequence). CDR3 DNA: TGTGCCTGGAGTGTACGCGGGACCATCAATGAGCAGTTCTTC. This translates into CAWSVRGTINEQFF.

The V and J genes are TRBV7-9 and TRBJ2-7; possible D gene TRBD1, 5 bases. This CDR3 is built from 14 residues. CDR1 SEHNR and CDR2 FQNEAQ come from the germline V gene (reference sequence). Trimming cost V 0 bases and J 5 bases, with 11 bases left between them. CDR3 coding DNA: TGTGCCAGCAGCTTAGCAGACAGTTCCCACGAGCAGTACTTC. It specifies CASSLADSSHEQYF. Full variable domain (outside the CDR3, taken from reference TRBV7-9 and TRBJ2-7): DTGVSQNPRHKITKRGQNVTFRCDPISEHNRLYWYRQTLGQGPEFLTYFQNEAQLEKSRLLSDRFSAERPKGSFSTLEIQRTEQGDSAMYLCASSLADSSHEQYFGPGTRLTVT.

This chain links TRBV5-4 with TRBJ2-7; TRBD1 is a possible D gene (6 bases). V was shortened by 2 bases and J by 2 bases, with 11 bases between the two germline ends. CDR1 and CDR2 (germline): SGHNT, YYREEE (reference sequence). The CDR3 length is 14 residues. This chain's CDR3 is CASSLQGQPYEQYF. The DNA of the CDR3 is TGTGCCAGCAGCTTACAGGGTCAACCCTACGAGCAGTACTTC.

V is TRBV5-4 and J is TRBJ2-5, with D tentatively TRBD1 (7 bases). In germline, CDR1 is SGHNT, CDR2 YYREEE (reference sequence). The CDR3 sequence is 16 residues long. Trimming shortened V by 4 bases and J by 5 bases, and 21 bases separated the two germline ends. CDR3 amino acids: CASSPHQGGWGETQYF. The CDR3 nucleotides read TGTGCCAGCAGCCCACACCAGGGGGGCTGGGGGGAGACCCAGTACTTC.

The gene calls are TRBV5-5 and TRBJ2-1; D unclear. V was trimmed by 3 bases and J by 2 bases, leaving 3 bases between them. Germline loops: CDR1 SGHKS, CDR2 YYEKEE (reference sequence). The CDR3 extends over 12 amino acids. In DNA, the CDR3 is TGTGCCAGCAGCTCCACCTACAATGAGCAGTTCTTC. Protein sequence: CASSSTYNEQFF.

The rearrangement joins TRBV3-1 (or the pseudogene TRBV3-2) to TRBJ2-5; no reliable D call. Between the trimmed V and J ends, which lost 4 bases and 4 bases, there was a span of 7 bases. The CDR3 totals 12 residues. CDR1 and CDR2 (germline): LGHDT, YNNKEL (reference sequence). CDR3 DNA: TGTGCCAGCAGCCCCCCCCGAGAGACCCAGTACTTC. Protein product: CASSPPRETQYF.

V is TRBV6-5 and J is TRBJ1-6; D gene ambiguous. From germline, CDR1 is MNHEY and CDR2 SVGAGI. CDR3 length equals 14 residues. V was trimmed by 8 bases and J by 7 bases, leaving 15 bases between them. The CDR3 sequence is CASWSPPQNSPLHF. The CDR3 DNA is TGTGCCAGCTGGTCACCTCCCCAGAATTCACCCCTCCACTTT.

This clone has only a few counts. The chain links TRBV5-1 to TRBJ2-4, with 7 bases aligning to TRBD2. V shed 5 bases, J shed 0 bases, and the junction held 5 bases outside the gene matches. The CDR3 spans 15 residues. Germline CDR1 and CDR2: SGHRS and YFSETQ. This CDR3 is CASSGEGVAKNIQYF. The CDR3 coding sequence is TGCGCCAGCAGTGGGGAGGGAGTAGCCAAAAACATTCAGTACTTC.

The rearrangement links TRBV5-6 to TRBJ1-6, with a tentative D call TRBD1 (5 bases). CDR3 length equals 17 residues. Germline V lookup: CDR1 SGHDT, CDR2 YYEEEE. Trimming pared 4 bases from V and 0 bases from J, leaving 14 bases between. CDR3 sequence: CASSEDIYRSYNSPLHF. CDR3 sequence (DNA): TGTGCCAGCAGCGAGGACATTTATCGCTCCTATAATTCACCCCTCCACTTT.

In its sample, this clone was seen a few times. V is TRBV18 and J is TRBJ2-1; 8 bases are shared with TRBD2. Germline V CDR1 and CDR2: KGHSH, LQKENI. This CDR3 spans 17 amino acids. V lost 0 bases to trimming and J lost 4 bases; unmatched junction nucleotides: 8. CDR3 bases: TGTGCCAGCTCACCACCCCCAGGGGTAGCGGGATACAATGAGCAGTTCTTC. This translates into CASSPPPGVAGYNEQFF.

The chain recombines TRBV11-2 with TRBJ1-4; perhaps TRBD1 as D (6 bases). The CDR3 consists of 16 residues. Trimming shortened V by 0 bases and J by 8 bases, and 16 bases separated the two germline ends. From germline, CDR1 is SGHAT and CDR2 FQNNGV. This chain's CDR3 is CASSLDFNRVGEKLFF. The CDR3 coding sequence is TGTGCCAGCAGCTTAGACTTTAACAGGGTGGGAGAAAAACTGTTTTTT.

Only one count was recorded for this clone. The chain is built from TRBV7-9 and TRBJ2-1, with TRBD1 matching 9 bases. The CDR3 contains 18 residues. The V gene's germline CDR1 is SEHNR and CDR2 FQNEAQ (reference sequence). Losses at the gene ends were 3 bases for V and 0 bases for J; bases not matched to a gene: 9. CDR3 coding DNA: TGTGCCAGCAGCTTGGGAACAGGGGGCTTATACTCCTACAATGAGCAGTTCTTC. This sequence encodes CASSLGTGGLYSYNEQFF. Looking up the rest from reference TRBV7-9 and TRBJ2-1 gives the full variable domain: DTGVSQNPRHKITKRGQNVTFRCDPISEHNRLYWYRQTLGQGPEFLTYFQNEAQLEKSRLLSDRFSAERPKGSFSTLEIQRTEQGDSAMYLCASSLGTGGLYSYNEQFFGPGTRLTVL.

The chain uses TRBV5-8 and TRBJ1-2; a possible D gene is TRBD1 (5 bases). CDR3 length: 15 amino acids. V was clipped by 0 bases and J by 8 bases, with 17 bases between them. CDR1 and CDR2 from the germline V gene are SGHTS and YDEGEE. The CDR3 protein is CASSLEFGGAGGYTF. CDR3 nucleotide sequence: TGTGCCAGCAGCTTGGAATTTGGAGGGGCAGGCGGCTACACCTTC.

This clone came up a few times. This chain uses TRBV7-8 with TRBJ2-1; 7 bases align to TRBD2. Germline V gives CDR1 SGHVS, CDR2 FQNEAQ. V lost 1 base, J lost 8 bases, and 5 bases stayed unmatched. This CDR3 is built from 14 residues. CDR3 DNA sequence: TGTGCCAGCAGCTTAGGTACTAGCGCGCATGAGCAGTTCTTC. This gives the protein CASSLGTSAHEQFF.

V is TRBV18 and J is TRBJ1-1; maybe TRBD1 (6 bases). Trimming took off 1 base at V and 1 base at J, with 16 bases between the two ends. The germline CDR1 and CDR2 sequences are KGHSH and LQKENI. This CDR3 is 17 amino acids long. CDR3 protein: CASSPRAQGTRNTEAFF. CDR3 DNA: TGTGCCAGCTCACCACGGGCTCAGGGGACCCGGAACACTGAAGCTTTCTTT.

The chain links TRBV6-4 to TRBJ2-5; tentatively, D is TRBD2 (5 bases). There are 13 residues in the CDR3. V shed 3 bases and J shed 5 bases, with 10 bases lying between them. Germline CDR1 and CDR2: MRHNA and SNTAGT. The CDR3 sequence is CASSEGRGETQYF. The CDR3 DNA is TGTGCCAGCAGTGAGGGAAGAGGGGAGACCCAGTACTTC.

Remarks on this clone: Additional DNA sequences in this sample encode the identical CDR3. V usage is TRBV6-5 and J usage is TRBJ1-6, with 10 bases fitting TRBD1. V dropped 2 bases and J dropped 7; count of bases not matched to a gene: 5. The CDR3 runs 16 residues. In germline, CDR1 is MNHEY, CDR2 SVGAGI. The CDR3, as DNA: TGTGCCAGCAGTTACCTAGGACAGGGGGGGAATTCACCCCTCCACTTT. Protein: CASSYLGQGGNSPLHF.

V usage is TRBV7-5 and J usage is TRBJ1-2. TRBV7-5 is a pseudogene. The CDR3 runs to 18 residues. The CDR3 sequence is CVRSLGEDTPKNHYGYTF. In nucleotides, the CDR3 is TGTGTCAGAAGCTTAGGGGAGGACACCCCAAAAAACCACTATGGCTACACCTTC.

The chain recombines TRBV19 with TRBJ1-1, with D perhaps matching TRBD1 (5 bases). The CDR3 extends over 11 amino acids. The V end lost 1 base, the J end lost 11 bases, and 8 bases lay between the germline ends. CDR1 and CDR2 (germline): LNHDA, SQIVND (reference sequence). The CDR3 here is CASSIAGWAFF. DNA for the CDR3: TGTGCCAGTAGTATAGCAGGGTGGGCTTTCTTT.

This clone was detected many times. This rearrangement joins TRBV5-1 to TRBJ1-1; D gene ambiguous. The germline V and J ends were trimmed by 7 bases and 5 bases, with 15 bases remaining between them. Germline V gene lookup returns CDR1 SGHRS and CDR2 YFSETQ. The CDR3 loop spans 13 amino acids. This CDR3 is CASGPGVGTEAFF. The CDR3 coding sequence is TGCGCCAGCGGCCCCGGGGTGGGGACTGAAGCTTTCTTT.

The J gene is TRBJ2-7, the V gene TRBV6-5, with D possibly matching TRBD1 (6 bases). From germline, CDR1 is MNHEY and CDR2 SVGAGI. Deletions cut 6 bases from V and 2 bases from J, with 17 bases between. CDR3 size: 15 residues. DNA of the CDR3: TGTGCCAGCAGACTAACCCCAGGGGATCCCTACGAGCAGTACGTC. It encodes CASRLTPGDPYEQYV.

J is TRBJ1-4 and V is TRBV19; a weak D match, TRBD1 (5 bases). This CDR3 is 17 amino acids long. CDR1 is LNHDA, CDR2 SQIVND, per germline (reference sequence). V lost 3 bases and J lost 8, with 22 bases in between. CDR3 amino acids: CASSMKPLQVVGEKLFF. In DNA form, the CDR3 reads TGTGCCAGTAGTATGAAGCCCCTACAGGTTGTGGGAGAAAAACTGTTTTTT.

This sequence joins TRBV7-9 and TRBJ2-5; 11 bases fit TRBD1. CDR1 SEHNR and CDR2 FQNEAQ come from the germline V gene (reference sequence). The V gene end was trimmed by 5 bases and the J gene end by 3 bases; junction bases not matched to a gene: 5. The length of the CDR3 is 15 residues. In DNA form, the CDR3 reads TGTGCCAGCAGCCCCGGGACAGGGGGTAAAGAGACCCAGTACTTC. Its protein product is CASSPGTGGKETQYF.